This T cell receptor (beta chain) was sequenced in a study of blood T cell repertoires in COVID-19. Study background: Material from acute and convalescent COVID-19 was sourced from the United States, Italy and Spain. The analysed material was cDNA or gDNA that came from T cells, B-cell-depleted T cells, or PBMCs.

The CDR3 consists of 14 residues. In germline, CDR1 is SEHNR, CDR2 FQNEAQ (reference sequence). V gave up 4 bases and J gave up 4 bases; unmatched junction bases: 6. Original methodology: Using reference gene primer amplification, nucleated cell counts were estimated. Repertoires were generated with immunoSEQ multiplex PCR, while TCRdb's copy carries only in-frame clones and drops some. D and trimming were read from the DNA, whereas the V and J calls and clone size are those reported in that table. The sample shows 90,000 to 150,000 clones, 85% of them seen only once. This chain uses TRBV7-9 with TRBJ2-5; 7 bases fit TRBD1. Input material: peripheral blood. The sequence derives from an older man with acute or convalescent COVID-19. The CDR3 nucleotides read TGTGCCAGCAGCTCGACAGGGACAGTAGAGACCCAGTACTTC. The encoded protein is CASSSTGTVETQYF. The entire variable domain, with the rest obtained from reference TRBV7-9 and TRBJ2-5, is as follows: DTGVSQNPRHKITKRGQNVTFRCDPISEHNRLYWYRQTLGQGPEFLTYFQNEAQLEKSRLLSDRFSAERPKGSFSTLEIQRTEQGDSAMYLCASSSTGTVETQYFGPGTRLLVL.